This TCR beta chain stems from a study of CD8 T cells in Susac syndrome. Notes on the study in general: Acknowledgment was made by the study that its TCR sequencing and HLA analysis involved a relatively small number of individuals.

Worth noting for this clonotype: Its matching antigen is unknown.

RNA, at about 0.45 to 1 ug, was reverse transcribed with random hexamers. Amplification of TCR beta CDR3 used immunoSEQ multiplex PCR across 54 Vbeta and 13 Jbeta. One entry per CDR3 protein, called by TCRdb with MiXCR from the immunoSEQ multiplex PCR reads. In the table there are about 60,000 distinct CDR3 sequences, 90% to 95% of which are singletons. CDR3 length: 13 amino acids. V lost 0 bases and J lost 3, with 6 bases in between. Germline V gene sequence: CDR1 LGHNA, CDR2 YNFKEQ. The T cells that were sequenced for TCR beta were CD8+ and CD4+ cells from blood. Negative magnetic isolation gave CD8+ and CD4+ cells; FACS enriched CD8+ TEMRA.

The chain carries TRBV4-2 and TRBJ2-7; no clear D. Sequenced input: CD8+ T cells from PBMCs. This receptor was identified in a human donor in good health. CDR3 DNA sequence: TGTGCCAGCAGCCAAGATGGAGACTACGAGCAGTACTTC. Translated: CASSQDGDYEQYF.